The entry below describes one T cell receptor beta chain. Per the original methods: Amplification of reference gene primers provided the estimated nucleated cell counts. Assay: immunoSEQ multiplex PCR; the TCRdb copy retains only in-frame clones and omits some. V, J and clone size are taken as reported in that table, and D and trimming were inferred from the DNA itself. The table shows fewer than 250,000 clones, with 82% occurring only once. These data belong to a study of blood T cell repertoires in COVID-19. At the level of the study: Sites across the United States, Italy and Spain contributed samples from acute and convalescent COVID-19. T cells, B-cell-depleted T cells, or PBMCs provided the cDNA or gDNA that served as material.

V was cut by 0 bases and J by 9 bases, with 15 bases left in between. The CDR3 has 14 residues. CDR1 is SGHTS and CDR2 is YDEGEE in the germline V gene. Material for sequencing was peripheral blood. This chain joins TRBV5-8 and TRBJ1-1, with D maybe TRBD1 (6 bases). The receptor's source is a woman aged 40-49 years with acute or convalescent COVID-19. The CDR3 spells CASSLADGGQKAFF. Written as DNA, the CDR3 is TGTGCCAGCAGCTTGGCCGATGGGGGCCAGAAAGCTTTCTTT.